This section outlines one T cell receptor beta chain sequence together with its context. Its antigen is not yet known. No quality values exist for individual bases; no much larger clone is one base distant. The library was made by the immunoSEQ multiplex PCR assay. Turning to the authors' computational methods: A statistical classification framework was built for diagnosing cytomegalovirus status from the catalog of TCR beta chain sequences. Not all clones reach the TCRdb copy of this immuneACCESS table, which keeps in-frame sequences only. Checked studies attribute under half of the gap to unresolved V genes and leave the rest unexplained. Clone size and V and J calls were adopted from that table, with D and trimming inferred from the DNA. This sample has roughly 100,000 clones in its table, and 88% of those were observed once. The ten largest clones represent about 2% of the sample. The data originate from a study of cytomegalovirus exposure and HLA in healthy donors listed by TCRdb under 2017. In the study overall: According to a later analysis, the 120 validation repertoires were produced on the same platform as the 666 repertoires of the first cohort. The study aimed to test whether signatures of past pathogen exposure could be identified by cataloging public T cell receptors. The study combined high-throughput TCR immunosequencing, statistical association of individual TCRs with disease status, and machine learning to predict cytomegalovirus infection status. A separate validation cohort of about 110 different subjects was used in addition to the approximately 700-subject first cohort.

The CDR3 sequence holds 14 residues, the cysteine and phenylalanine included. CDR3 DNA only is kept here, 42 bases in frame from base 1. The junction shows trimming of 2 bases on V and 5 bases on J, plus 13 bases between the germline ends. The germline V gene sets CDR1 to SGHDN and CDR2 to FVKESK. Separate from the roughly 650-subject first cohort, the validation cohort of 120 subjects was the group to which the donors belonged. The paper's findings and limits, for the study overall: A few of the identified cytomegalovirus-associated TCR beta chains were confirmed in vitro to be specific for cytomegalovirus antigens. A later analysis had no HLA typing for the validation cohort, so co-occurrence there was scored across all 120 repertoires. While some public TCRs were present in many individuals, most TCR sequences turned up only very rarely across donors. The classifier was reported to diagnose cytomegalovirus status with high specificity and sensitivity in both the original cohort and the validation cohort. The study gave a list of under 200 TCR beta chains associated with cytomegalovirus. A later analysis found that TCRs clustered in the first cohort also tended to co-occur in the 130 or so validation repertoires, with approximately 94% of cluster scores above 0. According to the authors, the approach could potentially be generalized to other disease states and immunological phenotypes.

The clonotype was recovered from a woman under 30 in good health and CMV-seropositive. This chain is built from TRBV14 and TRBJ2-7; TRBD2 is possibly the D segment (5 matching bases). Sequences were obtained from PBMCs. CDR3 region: CASSQLDLRDEQYF. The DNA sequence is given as TGTGCCAGCAGCCAACTGGATTTGAGGGACGAGCAGTACTTC.